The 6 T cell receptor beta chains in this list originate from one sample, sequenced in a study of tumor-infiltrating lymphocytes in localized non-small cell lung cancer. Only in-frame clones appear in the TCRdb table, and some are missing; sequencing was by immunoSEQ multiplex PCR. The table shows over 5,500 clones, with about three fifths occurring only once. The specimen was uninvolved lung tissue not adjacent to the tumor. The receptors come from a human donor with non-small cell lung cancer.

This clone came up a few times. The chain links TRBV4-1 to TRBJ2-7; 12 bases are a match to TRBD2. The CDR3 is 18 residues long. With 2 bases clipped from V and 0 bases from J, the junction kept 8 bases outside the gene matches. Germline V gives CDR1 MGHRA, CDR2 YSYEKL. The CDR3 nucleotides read TGCGCCAGCAGCCAATTTACTTGGACTAGCGGGGACTCCTACGAGCAGTACTTC. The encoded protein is CASSQFTWTSGDSYEQYF.

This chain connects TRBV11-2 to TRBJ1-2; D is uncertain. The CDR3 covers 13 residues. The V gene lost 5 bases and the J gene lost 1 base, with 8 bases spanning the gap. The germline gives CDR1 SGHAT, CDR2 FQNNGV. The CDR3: CASSPLLNYGYTF. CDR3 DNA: TGTGCCAGCAGCCCTCTCCTTAACTATGGCTACACCTTC. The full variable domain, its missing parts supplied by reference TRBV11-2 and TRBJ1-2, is EAGVAQSPRYKIIEKRQSVAFWCNPISGHATLYWYQQILGQGPKLLIQFQNNGVVDDSQLPKDRFSAERLKGVDSTLKIQPAKLEDSAVYLCASSPLLNYGYTFGSGTRLTVV.

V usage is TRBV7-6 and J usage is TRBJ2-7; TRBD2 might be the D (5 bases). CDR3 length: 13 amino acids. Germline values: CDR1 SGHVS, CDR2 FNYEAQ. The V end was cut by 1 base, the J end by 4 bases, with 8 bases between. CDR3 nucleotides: TGTGCCAGCAGCTTAGGGCTAGCATACGAGCAGTACTTC. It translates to CASSLGLAYEQYF.

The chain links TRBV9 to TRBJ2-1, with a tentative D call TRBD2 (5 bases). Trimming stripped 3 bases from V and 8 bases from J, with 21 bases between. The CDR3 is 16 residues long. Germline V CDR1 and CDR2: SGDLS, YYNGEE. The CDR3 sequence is CASSGGMSRVVDEQFF. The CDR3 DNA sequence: TGTGCCAGCAGCGGAGGGATGTCCCGTGTAGTGGATGAGCAGTTCTTC. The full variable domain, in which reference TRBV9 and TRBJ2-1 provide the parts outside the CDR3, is DSGVTQTPKHLITATGQRVTLRCSPRSGDLSVYWYQQSLDQGLQFLIQYYNGEERAKGNILERFSAQQFPDLHSELNLSSLELGDSALYFCASSGGMSRVVDEQFFGPGTRLTVL.

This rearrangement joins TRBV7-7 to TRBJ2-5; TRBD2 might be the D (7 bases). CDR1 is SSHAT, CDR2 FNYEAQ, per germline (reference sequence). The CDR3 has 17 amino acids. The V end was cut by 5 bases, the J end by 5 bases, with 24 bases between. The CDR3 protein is CASSGLGGAGSGETQYF. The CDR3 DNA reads TGTGCCAGCAGCGGCTTAGGGGGGGCCGGGAGTGGGGAGACCCAGTACTTC.

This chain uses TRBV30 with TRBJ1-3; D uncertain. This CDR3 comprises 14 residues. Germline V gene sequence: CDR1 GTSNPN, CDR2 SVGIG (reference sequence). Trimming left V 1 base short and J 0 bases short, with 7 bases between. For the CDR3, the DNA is TGTGCCTGGAGTGCATGGGGCTCTGGAAACACCATATATTTT. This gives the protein CAWSAWGSGNTIYF. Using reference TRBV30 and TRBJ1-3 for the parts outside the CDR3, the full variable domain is SQTIHQWPATLVQPVGSPLSLECTVEGTSNPNLYWYRQAAGRGLQLLFYSVGIGQISSEVPQNLSASRPQDRQFILSSKKLLLSDSGFYLCAWSAWGSGNTIYFGEGSWLTVV.